These 15 T cell receptor beta chains were all obtained from the same sample, sequenced in a study of cytomegalovirus exposure and HLA in healthy donors. PCR involved 60 Vbeta and 13 Jbeta primers. Here immunoSEQ multiplex PCR was the method, and the copy in TCRdb shows in-frame clones only, minus some. The sample shows tens of thousands of clones, over 60% of them seen only once. What was sequenced was PBMCs. These receptors were taken from a man aged 30-40 years in good health and CMV-seropositive.

This chain connects TRBV2 to TRBJ1-1, with 8 positions matching TRBD1. Germline CDR1 SNHLY, CDR2 FYNNEI. Trimming removed 6 bases from V and 0 bases from J; junction bases left unmatched: 3. This CDR3 comprises 14 residues. The CDR3 bases are TGTGCCAGCAGGGGGGACAGGATGAACACTGAAGCTTTCTTT. Translating it yields CASRGDRMNTEAFF.

This clone was observed a handful of times. The gene calls are TRBV5-1 and TRBJ2-5; 10 bases align to TRBD1. CDR1 is SGHRS, CDR2 YFSETQ, per germline. V was pared by 3 bases and J by 4 bases, with 6 bases of the junction left unmatched. This CDR3 contains 15 residues. CDR3 region: CASSSTGTGVETQYF. The CDR3 DNA is TGCGCCAGCAGCTCGACCGGGACAGGGGTAGAGACCCAGTACTTC.

This clone was seen more than once but under ten times. The V gene is TRBV6-1, the J gene TRBJ1-4, with TRBD1 matching 11 bases. V lost 1 base and J lost 8; bases outside the gene matches: 6. CDR1 and CDR2 from the germline V gene are MNHNS and SASEGT. The CDR3 loop spans 16 amino acids. CDR3 sequence reads: CASSEGVRTGGEKLFF. CDR3 nucleotide sequence: TGTGCCAGCAGTGAAGGAGTTAGGACAGGGGGCGAAAAACTGTTTTTT.

This sequence joins TRBV19 and TRBJ2-1; D may be TRBD2 (5 bases). Germline CDR1 and CDR2: LNHDA and SQIVND (reference sequence). The V gene lost 9 bases and the J gene lost 6 bases, with 9 bases spanning the gap. The CDR3 spans 11 residues. The CDR3 loop reads CASRGGNEQFF. The CDR3 DNA reads as TGTGCCAGCCGCGGAGGCAATGAGCAGTTCTTC.

J is TRBJ1-2 and V is TRBV5-6; 8 bases fit TRBD1. CDR1 is SGHDT, CDR2 YYEEEE, per germline. Trimming cost V 0 bases and J 2 bases; bases outside gene matches: 0. The CDR3 totals 14 residues. This chain's CDR3 is CASSLGQGNYGYTF. The CDR3 DNA sequence: TGTGCCAGCAGCTTGGGACAGGGGAACTATGGCTACACCTTC. The full variable domain, rest sourced from reference TRBV5-6 and TRBJ1-2, is DAGVTQSPTHLIKTRGQQVTLRCSPKSGHDTVSWYQQALGQGPQFIFQYYEEEERQRGNFPDRFSGHQFPNYSSELNVNALLLGDSALYLCASSLGQGNYGYTFGSGTRLTVV.

CDR3 loop: CASTTSVEQFF. The CDR3 DNA reads TGTGCCAGCACAACTAGTGTTGAGCAGTTCTTC. The gene calls are TRBV2 and TRBJ2-1; D possibly corresponds to TRBD2 (5 bases). The CDR3 spans 11 residues. Trimming took off 7 bases at V and 9 bases at J, with 10 bases between the two ends. The V gene's germline CDR1 is SNHLY and CDR2 FYNNEI. The entire variable domain, with the rest obtained from reference TRBV2 and TRBJ2-1, is as follows: EPEVTQTPSHQVTQMGQEVILRCVPISNHLYFYWYRQILGQKVEFLVSFYNNEISEKSEIFDDQFSVERPDGSNFTLKIRSTKLEDSAMYFCASTTSVEQFFGPGTRLTVL.

This clone was counted a few times. The chain links TRBV5-6 to TRBJ1-5; 7 nucleotides line up with TRBD1. This CDR3 has 14 residues. The V segment lost 1 base and the J segment 5 bases; nucleotides outside the gene matches: 3. Germline CDR1 reads SGHDT; CDR2 reads YYEEEE. The CDR3 bases are TGTGCCAGCAGCTTGAGGGGGCTGGATCAGCCCCAGCATTTT. Protein: CASSLRGLDQPQHF.

A few counts support this clone. J is TRBJ2-7 and V is TRBV6-5; TRBD1 matches 8 bases. The J segment lost 0 bases and the V segment lost 6 bases, leaving 10 bases of the junction unmatched. CDR1 MNHEY and CDR2 SVGAGI come from the germline V gene. The CDR3 covers 16 residues. CDR3 DNA sequence: TGTGCCAGCAGATACGCCGGGACAGGCCGCTCCTACGAGCAGTACTTC. Its protein is CASRYAGTGRSYEQYF.

The rearrangement joins TRBV11-2 to TRBJ1-1; the D is unclear. This CDR3 has 15 amino acids. Germline lookup yields CDR1 SGHAT and CDR2 FQNNGV. V was pared by 5 bases and J by 5 bases, with 18 bases between. The CDR3 DNA follows: TGTGCCAGCAGCCCAAGGACTCACTCTAATACTGAAGCTTTCTTT. Amino acid sequence: CASSPRTHSNTEAFF.

CDR3 region: CASSKHDSLNQPQHF. The CDR3 bases are TGTGCCAGCAGCAAACATGACAGCCTCAATCAGCCCCAGCATTTT. The chain employs TRBV21-1 and TRBJ1-5; the listed D gene, TRBD1, was not tested against the DNA. TRBV21-1 is a recognized pseudogene. The CDR3 runs 15 residues.

The V call is TRBV5-6, the J call TRBJ2-2, with 10 positions matching TRBD1. The CDR3 is made up of 14 amino acids. J lost 5 bases, V lost 4 bases, and 2 bases had no gene match. Per germline, CDR1 SGHDT and CDR2 YYEEEE. The CDR3 sequence is CASSPDRGTGELFF. The CDR3 DNA reads TGTGCCAGCAGCCCGGACAGGGGGACCGGGGAGCTGTTTTTT.

For the CDR3, the DNA is TGCGCCAGCGGAAGGGGGCGAAGACGAGCTAATGAAAAACTGTTTTTT. It encodes CASGRGRRRANEKLFF. V usage is TRBV23-1 and J usage is TRBJ1-4; TRBD1 matches 7 bases. TRBV23-1 has ORF status, its function being uncertain. The ends lost 8 bases at V and 3 bases at J; junction bases unmatched: 12. The CDR3 is 16 amino acids.

V is TRBV13 and J is TRBJ1-2; TRBD1 might be the D (5 bases). The CDR3 is 15 residues long. The V and J ends lost 3 bases and 3 bases respectively, with 14 bases between them. Germline CDR1 PRHDT, CDR2 FYEKMQ (reference sequence). This CDR3 is CASSFGVLGDYGYTF. The CDR3 DNA follows: TGTGCCAGCAGCTTCGGTGTTTTAGGGGACTATGGCTACACCTTC.

The gene calls are TRBV9 and TRBJ1-3; D possibly corresponds to TRBD1 (6 bases). The ends were cut back, 0 bases at V and 0 bases at J, with 25 bases in the middle. The CDR3 totals 21 residues. The V gene's germline CDR1 is SGDLS and CDR2 YYNGEE. The CDR3 is CASSVASGLDRSRSSGNTIYF. CDR3 sequence (DNA): TGTGCCAGCAGCGTAGCCAGTGGGCTTGACAGGTCTCGGAGCTCTGGAAACACCATATATTTT.

This clone appeared a few times. The chain uses TRBV7-6 and TRBJ2-2, with a possible D match to TRBD1 (5 bases). CDR1 is SGHVS, CDR2 FNYEAQ, per germline. The V end lost 5 bases, the J end lost 5 bases, and 15 bases lay between the germline ends. CDR3 length: 15 residues. CDR3 DNA sequence: TGTGCCAGCAGCCCCAACAGGCCCCTTACCGGGGAGCTGTTTTTT. Translating it yields CASSPNRPLTGELFF.